This is a list of T cell receptor beta chains from one sample in a study of T cells in Graves' hyperthyroidism and ophthalmopathy. TCRdb analysed the multiplex PCR reads with MiXCR anew, one entry per CDR3 protein. The sample yields approximately 410,000 distinct CDR3 sequences, around 15% seen once. Material: blood. These receptors were collected from a man aged 18 to 30 with Graves' ophthalmopathy. Both conserved end residues are part of each CDR3. A D gene is named only where the DNA matches it firmly. Rows may omit the clone size; those that give it use once, few, many or a size class.

j_call d_call v_call cdr3_length clone_size cdr3_aa cdr3_nt
TRBJ2-5 TRBD2 TRBV12-3/TRBV12-4 15 many CASSSGGGLMETQYF TGTGCCAGCAGTTCTGGCGGGGGTCTAATGGAGACCCAGTACTTC
TRBJ2-1 TRBD1 TRBV5-1 15 many CASSLEGQGPNEQFF TGCGCCAGCAGCTTGGAGGGACAGGGTCCTAATGAGCAGTTCTTC
TRBJ1-1 NA TRBV5-1 13 many CASSLGLRDEAFF TGCGCCAGCAGCTTGGGACTCAGAGACGAAGCTTTCTTT
TRBJ2-2 TRBD1 TRBV5-1 13 many CASSATGTGELFF TGCGCCAGCAGCGCGACAGGGACCGGGGAGCTGTTTTTT
TRBJ1-1 NA TRBV3-1 13 many CASSRQENTEAFF TGTGCCAGCAGCCGACAGGAGAACACTGAAGCTTTCTTT
TRBJ2-2 TRBD1 TRBV7-2 15 many CASSRRQGSTGELFF TGTGCCAGCAGTCGAAGACAGGGTAGCACCGGGGAGCTGTTTTTT
TRBJ2-7 NA TRBV20-1 12 many CSAIRGPDEQYF TGCAGTGCCATCAGGGGACCCGACGAGCAGTACTTC
TRBJ1-6 NA TRBV20-1 12 many CSATIPNSPLHF TGCAGTGCTACAATCCCCAATTCACCCCTCCACTTT
TRBJ2-2 TRBD1 TRBV6-4 17 few CASSALPGQGGTGEPFF TGTGCCAGCAGTGCCCTCCCGGGACAGGGCGGCACCGGGGAGCCGTTTTTT
TRBJ2-3 NA TRBV3-1 15 many CASSQEPGVSDTQYF TGTGCCAGCAGCCAAGAACCGGGGGTCTCAGATACGCAGTATTTT
TRBJ2-4 TRBD1 TRBV7-2 13 many CASSLGQGNIQYF TGTGCCAGCAGCTTGGGACAGGGGAACATTCAGTACTTC
TRBJ2-7 NA TRBV20-1 14 many CSARGGVGTYEQYF TGCAGTGCTAGGGGAGGAGTGGGGACCTACGAGCAGTACTTC
TRBJ1-4 NA TRBV20-1 11 many CSAETKRVLFF TGCAGTGCAGAAACTAAGAGGGTCCTGTTTTTT
TRBJ1-5 NA TRBV6-1 12 many CASGGMHQPQHF TGTGCGAGTGGAGGGATGCATCAGCCCCAGCATTTT
TRBJ1-4 NA TRBV7-9 16 NA CASSFSMGVLNEKLFF TGTGCCAGCAGCTTTTCGATGGGGGTCCTTAATGAAAAACTGTTTTTT
TRBJ1-2 TRBD1 TRBV6-1 15 many CASSERGQGAKGYTF TGTGCCAGCAGTGAAAGGGGACAGGGGGCGAAAGGCTACACCTTC
TRBJ2-1 TRBD1 TRBV7-9 17 NA CASSLVVTGSSYNEQFF TGTGCCAGCAGCTTAGTAGTGACAGGGAGCTCCTACAATGAGCAGTTCTTC
TRBJ1-5 NA TRBV19 14 few CASSIEASNQPQHF TGTGCCAGTAGTATAGAGGCTAGCAATCAGCCCCAGCATTTT
TRBJ2-5 TRBD2 TRBV6-1 19 many CASSEPTSGASWYQETQYF TGTGCCAGCAGTGAACCCACTAGCGGAGCCTCCTGGTACCAAGAGACCCAGTACTTC
TRBJ2-1 NA TRBV7-9 13 many CASSLVPSDEQFF TGTGCCAGCAGCTTAGTCCCCTCCGATGAGCAGTTCTTC
TRBJ2-7 TRBD2 TRBV5-1 15 few CASSSGGTGTYEQYF TGCGCCAGCAGCTCGGGGGGGACCGGAACCTACGAGCAGTACTTC
TRBJ1-1 TRBD1 TRBV5-1 15 once CASSLIGTGNTEAFF TGCGCCAGCAGCTTGATAGGGACAGGGAACACTGAAGCTTTCTTT
TRBJ2-5 NA TRBV2 13 many CASRTDSPETQYF TGTGCCAGCAGGACCGACAGCCCGGAGACCCAGTACTTC
TRBJ1-3 NA TRBV6-1 14 few CASKPGNSGNTIYF TGTGCCAGCAAGCCGGGCAACTCTGGAAACACCATATATTTT
TRBJ2-7 NA TRBV11-2 16 many CASSPEWEQNPNEQYF TGTGCCAGCAGCCCGGAATGGGAGCAGAACCCCAACGAGCAGTACTTC
TRBJ2-1 NA TRBV5-1 16 many CASSLRVGYSYNEQFF TGCGCCAGCAGCTTGCGAGTGGGCTACTCCTACAATGAGCAGTTCTTC
TRBJ2-2 NA TRBV7-3 18 many CASSPATGRTRLGGELFF TGTGCCAGCAGCCCCGCGACAGGGCGGACTAGATTAGGCGGGGAGCTGTTTTTT
TRBJ2-1 NA TRBV5-1 16 many CASSLSSQRTYNEQFF TGCGCCAGCAGCTTGTCATCCCAGCGGACCTACAATGAGCAGTTCTTC
TRBJ1-1 NA TRBV27 16 NA CASSFAGHGRITEAFF TGTGCCAGCAGTTTCGCGGGACATGGGCGAATCACTGAAGCTTTCTTT
TRBJ2-1 NA TRBV18 13 many CASSSNLGGEQFF TGTGCCAGCTCATCCAACCTCGGCGGTGAGCAGTTCTTC
TRBJ2-7 NA TRBV18 13 many CASSPPGSYEQYF TGTGCCAGCTCACCTCCAGGATCCTACGAGCAGTACTTC
TRBJ1-2 NA TRBV10-3 13 NA CATQWTETYGYTF TGTGCCACCCAGTGGACAGAAACCTATGGCTACACCTTC
TRBJ2-1 TRBD1 TRBV13 14 many CASSLVDRGHEQFF TGTGCCAGCAGCTTAGTGGACAGGGGCCATGAGCAGTTCTTC
TRBJ2-3 TRBD2 TRBV11-2 16 many CASSLGTSGRTDTQYF TGTGCCAGCAGCCTGGGGACTAGCGGGAGAACAGATACGCAGTATTTT
TRBJ2-1 TRBD2 TRBV11-2 14 many CASSLAGGHNEQFF TGTGCCAGCAGCTTAGCGGGGGGGCACAATGAGCAGTTCTTC
TRBJ2-3 NA TRBV5-1 14 many CASSWRDIRDTQYF TGCGCCAGCAGCTGGAGAGACATCCGAGATACGCAGTATTTT
TRBJ2-3 NA TRBV6-1 13 many CASRTFGGDTQYF TGTGCCAGCAGAACCTTCGGGGGAGATACGCAGTATTTT
TRBJ2-1 NA TRBV4-1 12 many CASSRELNEQFF TGCGCCAGCAGCCGCGAACTCAATGAGCAGTTCTTC
TRBJ2-7 NA TRBV5-1 13 few CASSLVLGSEQYF TGCGCCAGCAGCTTGGTACTAGGTTCCGAGCAGTACTTC
TRBJ2-1 NA TRBV7-8 15 many CASTLGQGGYNEQFF TGTGCCAGCACCTTAGGGCAGGGAGGCTACAATGAGCAGTTCTTC
TRBJ2-7 NA TRBV10-1 16 many CASSESTGTDSYEQYF TGCGCCAGCAGTGAGTCCACCGGGACGGATTCCTACGAGCAGTACTTC
TRBJ1-5 NA TRBV7-3 13 NA CASSPEQGQPQHF TGTGCCAGCAGCCCAGAGCAGGGTCAGCCCCAGCATTTT
TRBJ1-2 NA TRBV11-2 15 NA CASTVNAGSDYGYTF TGTGCCAGCACCGTGAACGCTGGGTCGGACTATGGCTACACCTTC
TRBJ1-1 TRBD1 TRBV7-3 16 many CASSLTATGGTTEAFF TGTGCCAGCAGCTTAACCGCGACAGGGGGCACCACTGAAGCTTTCTTT
TRBJ2-7 TRBD1 TRBV9 16 NA CASSAYPWTGSYEQYF TGTGCCAGCAGCGCCTATCCATGGACAGGGTCCTACGAGCAGTACTTC
TRBJ2-5 TRBD2 TRBV7-9 16 NA CASSLVFSGGRETQYF TGTGCCAGCAGCTTAGTCTTCTCGGGAGGCAGGGAGACCCAGTACTTC
TRBJ2-7 NA TRBV14 14 few CASSQDGAGYEQYF TGTGCCAGCAGCCAAGATGGGGCAGGCTACGAGCAGTACTTC
TRBJ2-1 TRBD2 TRBV6-2/TRBV6-3 18 NA CASSYSTSGGTSYNEQFF TGTGCCAGCAGTTACTCGACTAGCGGGGGGACCTCCTACAATGAGCAGTTCTTC
TRBJ2-3 TRBD2 TRBV5-1 18 many CASSLGLAGAGSTDTQYF TGCGCCAGCAGCTTGGGACTAGCGGGGGCTGGTAGCACAGATACGCAGTATTTT
TRBJ2-1 NA TRBV20-1 15 many CSADPDHGPYNEQFF TGCAGTGCTGATCCTGACCACGGCCCCTACAATGAGCAGTTCTTC
TRBJ1-1 NA TRBV4-1 15 many CASSQVPARGTEAFF TGCGCCAGCAGCCAAGTACCCGCCCGAGGAACTGAAGCTTTCTTT
TRBJ2-2 NA TRBV12-3/TRBV12-4 16 many CASSFTPGRVTGELFF TGTGCCAGCAGTTTTACCCCCGGGCGCGTCACCGGGGAGCTGTTTTTT
TRBJ1-1 TRBD1 TRBV5-4 17 few CASSFTGALPMNTEAFF TGTGCCAGCAGCTTTACAGGGGCCTTGCCTATGAACACTGAAGCTTTCTTT
TRBJ1-2 TRBD1 TRBV12-5 17 once CASGLVLPAGGNYGYTF TGTGCTAGTGGTTTGGTCTTACCCGCAGGGGGGAACTATGGCTACACCTTC
TRBJ2-7 TRBD2 TRBV12-3/TRBV12-4 15 many CASSLASGGSYEQYF TGTGCCAGCAGTTTAGCTAGCGGGGGCTCCTACGAGCAGTACTTC
TRBJ1-6 NA TRBV28 16 NA CASKGRGIGENSPLHF TGTGCCAGCAAAGGACGGGGAATCGGTGAGAATTCACCCCTCCACTTT
TRBJ2-3 TRBD2 TRBV19 15 few CASSMTSGSPDTQYF TGTGCCAGTAGTATGACTAGCGGGAGCCCAGATACGCAGTATTTT
TRBJ2-1 NA TRBV19 14 many CASSSLQTLREQFF TGTGCCAGTAGTAGCCTCCAGACCCTCCGAGAGCAGTTCTTC
TRBJ1-1 TRBD1 TRBV5-1 17 NA CASSLDGTGRGNTEAFF TGCGCCAGCAGCTTGGACGGGACAGGGAGGGGGAACACTGAAGCTTTCTTT